This TCR beta chain emerged from a study of identical twins. Unique molecular identifiers were present on the cDNA, and a universal primer site came from template switching. MiXCR was run by TCRdb on the 5' RACE reads, yielding one entry per CDR3 protein. In the table there are 200,000 to 250,000 distinct CDR3 sequences, over 9.5% of which are singletons. The study's findings and limits: Insertions were reduced in abundant cord blood beta clonotypes but not in memory repertoires.

This clonotype was detected only a few times. Its antigen is not identified. Trimming removed 1 base at V and 2 bases at J, with 7 bases between. The CDR3 has 13 amino acids. Germline loops: CDR1 SGDLS, CDR2 YYNGEE. The same sample was also used in a study of yellow fever vaccine responses in identical twins. That report notes: Reported findings indicate that twins' vaccine T cell responses seemed partially convergent, partially personalized.

This clonotype was obtained from a woman younger than 35 in good health. Sequenced input: memory (CD45RO+) T cells sorted from blood. The chain joins TRBV9 to TRBJ2-7; no clear D. In nucleotides, the CDR3 is TGTGCCAGCAGCGTAAGCGCTGCCTACGAGCAGTACTTC. It is translated as CASSVSAAYEQYF.